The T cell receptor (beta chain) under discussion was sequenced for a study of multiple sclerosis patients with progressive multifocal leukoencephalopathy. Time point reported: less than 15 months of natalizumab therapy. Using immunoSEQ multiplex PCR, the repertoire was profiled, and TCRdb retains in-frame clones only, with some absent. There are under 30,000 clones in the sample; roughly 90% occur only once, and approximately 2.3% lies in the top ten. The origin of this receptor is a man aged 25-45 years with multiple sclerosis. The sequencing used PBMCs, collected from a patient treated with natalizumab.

The CDR3 region is CASGGRAGVNEQYV. The CDR3 DNA reads TGTGCCAGCGGGGGTCGAGCGGGAGTTAACGAGCAGTACGTC. V is TRBV2 and J is TRBJ2-7; 8 bases are shared with TRBD2. CDR1 and CDR2 from the germline V gene are SNHLY and FYNNEI. CDR3 size: 14 residues. The ends lost 8 bases at V and 5 bases at J; junction bases unmatched: 11.